These 27 T cell receptor beta chains came from one sample sequenced in a study of T cell changes during pregnancy in multiple sclerosis. Measured with immunoSEQ multiplex PCR; TCRdb has only the in-frame clones, and not every one. The sample carries 20,000 to 25,000 clones, around nine tenths recorded once. Here the sequenced sample was CD8+ T cells from peripheral blood mononuclear cells, taken in the first trimester of pregnancy. Every receptor here comes from a female donor in good health, enrolled as a control in a pregnancy study.

V and J are TRBV27 and TRBJ2-2; D perhaps matches TRBD2 (5 bases). Germline lookup yields CDR1 MNHEY and CDR2 SMNVEV (reference sequence). The CDR3 is 16 residues long. With 4 bases removed from V and 4 bases from J, the gap between germline ends came to 16 bases. The CDR3: CASSSRQVEGTGELFF. The CDR3 region has the DNA TGTGCCAGCAGTTCACGGCAGGTCGAGGGCACCGGGGAGCTGTTTTTT.

J is TRBJ1-2 and V is TRBV11-2, with D tentatively TRBD1 (5 bases). The V end was cut by 5 bases, the J end by 4 bases, with 17 bases between. The CDR3 length is 15 residues. In germline, CDR1 is SGHAT, CDR2 FQNNGV. The CDR3 region has the DNA TGTGCCAGCAGCCCGGGGGGGGGTTCTGTCTATGGCTACACCTTC. Translated: CASSPGGGSVYGYTF.

The rearrangement uses TRBV5-1 and TRBJ1-1; TRBD1 is a possible D gene (5 bases). The CDR3 runs to 15 residues. V was clipped by 5 bases and J by 4 bases, with 18 bases between them. CDR1 SGHRS and CDR2 YFSETQ come from the germline V gene. The CDR3 DNA reads as TGCGCCAGCAGTCTGGGGGGACGGGCGGGCACTGAAGCTTTCTTT. Its translation is CASSLGGRAGTEAFF.

The V gene is TRBV5-4, the J gene TRBJ2-1, with 9 bases matching TRBD2. V trimming: 4 bases; J trimming: 4 bases; junction bases outside the gene matches: 6. The CDR3 contains 15 residues. CDR1 is SGHNT and CDR2 is YYREEE in the germline V gene (reference sequence). CDR3 region: CASSVREGHYNEQFF. CDR3 DNA: TGTGCCAGCAGCGTGCGGGAGGGCCATTACAATGAGCAGTTCTTC.

The chain is built from TRBV27 and TRBJ1-1; no reliable D call. This CDR3 has 16 residues. Looked up from germline, CDR1 is MNHEY and CDR2 is SMNVEV (reference sequence). V was clipped by 1 base and J by 2 bases, with 14 bases between them. In DNA, the CDR3 is TGTGCCAGCAGTTTATATGGCGGGAGGGTTAACACTGAAGCTTTCTTT. Encoded protein: CASSLYGGRVNTEAFF.

V gene TRBV27 combines with J gene TRBJ1-6, with TRBD1 identical over 7 bases. The CDR3 spans 15 residues. V lost 0 bases, J lost 6 bases, and 2 bases stayed unmatched. The germline V gene encodes CDR1 MNHEY and CDR2 SMNVEV (reference sequence). CDR3 sequence: CASSLSSGGNSPLHF. The CDR3, as DNA: TGTGCCAGCAGTTTATCCTCAGGGGGTAATTCACCCCTCCACTTT.

The chain recombines TRBV11-2 with TRBJ2-7; D gene unclear. This CDR3 region has 11 residues. Trimming took 5 bases from V and 6 from J, leaving 8 bases between them. Germline V gives CDR1 SGHAT, CDR2 FQNNGV. CDR3 nucleotides: TGTGCCAGCAGCGTGACAATCGAGCAGTACTTC. Translated, it gives CASSVTIEQYF. The full variable domain, with the rest looked up from reference TRBV11-2 and TRBJ2-7, is EAGVAQSPRYKIIEKRQSVAFWCNPISGHATLYWYQQILGQGPKLLIQFQNNGVVDDSQLPKDRFSAERLKGVDSTLKIQPAKLEDSAVYLCASSVTIEQYFGPGTRLTVT.

V gene TRBV11-3 combines with J gene TRBJ2-1; D is unresolved. CDR1 is SGHNT and CDR2 is YENEEA in the germline V gene. CDR3 length equals 13 residues. The V gene lost 5 bases and the J gene lost 9 bases, with 14 bases spanning the gap. The chain's CDR3 is CASSPPNYSEQFF. CDR3 in DNA: TGTGCCAGCAGCCCTCCCAACTACTCTGAGCAGTTCTTC.

The J gene is TRBJ2-3, the V gene TRBV11-1; TRBD2 aligns across 7 bases. This CDR3 has 14 residues. Per the germline V gene, CDR1 is SGHAT and CDR2 is FQDESV (reference sequence). J lost 5 bases, V lost 3 bases, and 5 bases had no gene match. The CDR3 sequence is CASSFGGSIDTQYF. In nucleotides, the CDR3 is TGTGCCAGCAGCTTTGGCGGGAGTATAGATACGCAGTATTTT.

V gene TRBV7-8 combines with J gene TRBJ1-2; D is unclear. With 1 base removed from V and 3 bases from J, the gap between germline ends came to 6 bases. The CDR3 totals 13 residues. Germline CDR1 reads SGHVS; CDR2 reads FQNEAQ. CDR3 DNA: TGTGCCAGCAGCTTAGGCCGGGACTATGGCTACACCTTC. Protein product: CASSLGRDYGYTF.

The chain carries TRBV6-4 and TRBJ2-3, with 7 positions matching TRBD2. Germline V gene data show CDR1 as MRHNA and CDR2 as SNTAGT. The CDR3 extends over 15 amino acids. V lost 5 bases, J lost 4 bases, and 9 bases stayed unmatched. CDR3 sequence: CASSLGEGDSDTQYF. CDR3 nucleotide sequence: TGTGCCAGCAGTCTGGGGGAGGGCGACTCAGATACGCAGTATTTT.

The chain combines TRBV28 with TRBJ1-1; D gene ambiguous. This CDR3 comprises 11 residues. Trimming pared 1 base from V and 7 bases from J, leaving 4 bases between. Germline CDR1 MDHEN, CDR2 SYDVKM. This chain's CDR3 is CASSLLSEAFF. The DNA for the CDR3 is TGTGCCAGCAGTTTATTGAGTGAAGCTTTCTTT.

The CDR3 nucleotides read TGTGCCATCAGCCAATTAACAGGGTTCGATGAGCAGTTCTTC. It is translated as CAISQLTGFDEQFF. V usage is TRBV10-3 and J usage is TRBJ2-1; a weak D match, TRBD1 (6 bases). The V end lost 6 bases, the J end lost 8 bases, and 17 bases lay between the germline ends. This CDR3 is 14 amino acids long. Germline V gene sequence: CDR1 ENHRY, CDR2 SYGVKD.

This clone turned up a few times. The rearrangement links TRBV2 to TRBJ2-7; D perhaps matches TRBD2 (6 bases). Germline V CDR1 and CDR2: SNHLY, FYNNEI. The CDR3 spans 11 residues. V was pared by 5 bases and J by 5 bases, with 7 bases between. The CDR3 sequence: CASSQRDEQYF. In DNA, the CDR3 is TGTGCCAGCAGTCAGCGGGACGAGCAGTACTTC.

The chain has TRBV7-9 and TRBJ2-1; TRBD2 matches at 7 bases. Germline values: CDR1 SEHNR, CDR2 FQNEAQ (reference sequence). The CDR3 is 16 residues long. The V and J ends lost 5 bases and 2 bases, in that order; junction bases with no gene match: 9. The CDR3 DNA is TGTGCCAGCAGCGAAAAGTCGAGCGGGGCCTACAATGAGCAGTTCTTC. Protein: CASSEKSSGAYNEQFF.

CDR3 nucleotides: TGTGCCAGCGGGGGGGCAAGGACCGGGGAGCTGTTTTTT. Residues: CASGGARTGELFF. The J gene is TRBJ2-2, the V gene TRBV27, with D perhaps matching TRBD2 (7 bases). Looked up from germline, CDR1 is MNHEY and CDR2 is SMNVEV (reference sequence). This CDR3 is built from 13 residues. Trimming took off 8 bases at V and 5 bases at J, with 12 bases between the two ends.

The V and J genes are TRBV4-3 and TRBJ2-1; 9 bases align to TRBD1. The CDR3 extends over 15 amino acids. The trim removed 4 bases at V and 2 bases at J, leaving 3 bases unmatched. Germline V gene sequence: CDR1 LGHNA, CDR2 YSLEER. The CDR3 spells CASSRDREAYNEQFF. DNA for the CDR3: TGCGCCAGCAGCCGGGACAGGGAGGCCTACAATGAGCAGTTCTTC.

The chain combines TRBV4-3 with TRBJ1-5, with unresolved D. The V end lost 0 bases, the J end lost 3 bases, and 6 bases lay between the germline ends. From germline, CDR1 is LGHNA and CDR2 YSLEER. The CDR3 has 14 amino acids. CDR3 DNA sequence: TGCGCCAGCAGCCAAGATACAGTCAATCAGCCCCAGCATTTT. Amino acids: CASSQDTVNQPQHF.

The rearrangement links TRBV15 to TRBJ2-3; D might be TRBD1 (6 bases). Trimming removed 0 bases at V and 2 bases at J, with 9 bases between. The germline gives CDR1 LNHNV, CDR2 YYDKDF (reference sequence). This CDR3 spans 15 amino acids. In DNA form, the CDR3 reads TGTGCCACCAGCAGAGAAGGACAGAACACAGATACGCAGTATTTT. Its protein product is CATSREGQNTDTQYF.

This rearrangement joins TRBV6-1 to TRBJ2-1; 13 nucleotides align to TRBD2. J was trimmed by 8 bases and V by 1 base; bases with no gene match: 5. The germline V gene has CDR1 MNHNS and CDR2 SASEGT. The CDR3 extends over 16 amino acids. CDR3 nucleotides: TGTGCCAGCAGTGAAGTACTAGCGGGGGGGCGGGATGAGCAGTTCTTC. Translated, it gives CASSEVLAGGRDEQFF.

This rearrangement joins TRBV28 to TRBJ2-7, with D maybe TRBD2 (5 bases). The germline gives CDR1 MDHEN, CDR2 SYDVKM. The V gene lost 2 bases and the J gene lost 4 bases, with 12 bases spanning the gap. The CDR3 extends over 14 amino acids. In DNA, the CDR3 is TGTGCCAGCAGTTTACGAGAGGGAGTGTACGAGCAGTACTTC. Translating it yields CASSLREGVYEQYF. Full variable domain (rest looked up from reference TRBV28 and TRBJ2-7): DVKVTQSSRYLVKRTGEKVFLECVQDMDHENMFWYRQDPGLGLRLIYFSYDVKMKEKGDIPEGYSVSREKKERFSLILESASTNQTSMYLCASSLREGVYEQYFGPGTRLTVT.

The chain employs TRBV7-9 and TRBJ2-7; 10 bases are shared with TRBD1. The CDR3 is made up of 15 amino acids. V trimming: 4 bases; J trimming: 3 bases; junction bases outside the gene matches: 6. Germline V gene sequence: CDR1 SEHNR, CDR2 FQNEAQ (reference sequence). The CDR3 bases are TGTGCCAGCAGCTCGGGTGGACAGGGGGTCTACGAGCAGTACTTC. It yields the protein CASSSGGQGVYEQYF.

This clone appeared once. The chain joins TRBV13 to TRBJ1-3, with 7 positions matching TRBD1. The CDR3 totals 14 residues. The germline V gene encodes CDR1 PRHDT and CDR2 FYEKMQ (reference sequence). V gave up 4 bases and J gave up 8 bases; unmatched junction bases: 8. CDR3 DNA: TGTGCCAGCAGCTACCTGACACAGGGGCACACCATATATTTT. Residues: CASSYLTQGHTIYF.

This chain links TRBV29-1 with TRBJ1-2, with D possibly being TRBD1 (6 bases). This CDR3 comprises 13 residues. Deletions cut 5 bases from V and 4 bases from J, with 14 bases between. Germline CDR1 and CDR2: SQVTM and ANQGSEA. CDR3 residues: CSVYRVGAYGYTF. In DNA form, the CDR3 reads TGCAGCGTTTACAGGGTCGGTGCCTATGGCTACACCTTC.

The chain recombines TRBV6-6 with TRBJ1-4; the D gene is possibly TRBD1 (5 bases). The CDR3 runs 14 residues. Per germline, CDR1 MNHNY and CDR2 SVGAGI (reference sequence). Trimming removed 7 bases at V and 5 bases at J, with 14 bases between. Here the CDR3 reads CASTIGQGNEKLFF. The CDR3 region has the DNA TGTGCCAGCACAATCGGCCAGGGCAATGAAAAACTGTTTTTT.

The rearrangement joins TRBV19 to TRBJ1-1; D remains ambiguous. In germline, CDR1 is LNHDA, CDR2 SQIVND (reference sequence). The CDR3 totals 13 residues. Trimming shortened V by 0 bases and J by 7 bases, and 9 bases separated the two germline ends. CDR3 sequence: CASSIDLEGEAFF. The CDR3 nucleotides are TGTGCCAGTAGTATAGATTTGGAGGGTGAAGCTTTCTTT.

This chain uses TRBV13 with TRBJ2-3, with 7 bases fitting TRBD2. Germline V gene sequence: CDR1 PRHDT, CDR2 FYEKMQ (reference sequence). The V segment lost 4 bases and the J segment 1 base; nucleotides outside the gene matches: 5. This CDR3 region has 15 residues. The CDR3 loop reads CASSYMAGGTDTQYF. In DNA, the CDR3 is TGTGCCAGCAGCTATATGGCGGGAGGCACAGATACGCAGTATTTT.